The TCR beta chain described here comes from a study of OX40 agonist ivuxolimab in advanced cancers. Study information: Six ivuxolimab dose levels, 0.01 to 10 mg/kg, were given intravenously every 2 weeks. Dose-escalation patients were diagnosed with hepatocellular carcinoma, melanoma, renal cell cancer or head and neck cancer.

CDR1 is SGHNT, CDR2 YENEEA, per germline. V lost 5 bases and J lost 10; bases outside the gene matches: 7. The CDR3 loop spans 14 amino acids. Broader study findings: Dosing at 0.1 to 3.0 mg/kg was accompanied by clonal expansion of CD4+ and CD8+ blood T cells by week 6.

Note on this clone: The antigen is unknown.

The sampling schedule covered blood at baseline, cycle 4 day 1, and cycle 7 day 1. Clones were read by immunoSEQ multiplex PCR, and TCRdb kept only the in-frame ones, dropping some. Of 52,000 or so clones listed, 82% are singletons. Sample: CD4+ or CD8+ T cells sorted from blood, taken in a trial of the OX40 agonist ivuxolimab. The chain couples TRBV11-3 to TRBJ2-2; 10 bases map to TRBD1. The TCR was taken from an adult with an advanced solid tumor such as melanoma, head and neck, liver or kidney cancer. The CDR3 sequence is CASSVGTGDVELFF. CDR3 coding DNA: TGTGCCAGCAGCGTAGGGACAGGGGACGTGGAGCTGTTTTTT.